This record looks at one T cell receptor (beta chain) sequence and its context. It lacks a known antigen. No base qualities exist here, and no much larger clone lies one base off it. The CDR3 measures 14 amino acids from cysteine to phenylalanine. The kept DNA is CDR3 alone, 42 bases in frame from the first base. V is cut back by 8 bases and J by 4 bases, with 10 bases in the junction unmatched. CDR1 and CDR2 (SNHLY, FYNNEI) derive from the germline V gene. This entry comes from a study of shared clonotypes between healthy human individuals (dated by TCRdb to between 2020 and 2021). Broadly, across the study: A few men and two women, aged 18 to 49 years, made up the cohort. For each donor, CD4 naive and CD4 memory were each run on three plates, CD8 naive on two plates, and CD8 memory on one plate. The study deeply sequenced blood TCR repertoires of five healthy adults to estimate repertoire size and the extent of clonotype sharing between individuals. To increase sequencing depth and limit assay-specific biases, TCR repertoire library preparation and sequencing were carried out by different laboratories using diverse techniques. Leukapheresis yielded between about 0.85 and 9.5 billion PBMCs per donor.

The donors were healthy, HIV-negative adults with no recently reported acute infections or vaccinations. Every donor was a Caucasian adult residing in Nashville, Tennessee, USA. CD4+ T cells were enriched by magnetic negative selection, after which naive cells were positively selected on CD45RA and the negative fraction was taken as the memory subset. Blood was collected by leukapheresis, and PBMCs were isolated by Ficoll-Histopaque density gradient centrifugation and then cryopreserved in liquid nitrogen vapor phase. Purity and quantity of every magnetically sorted T cell population were checked by analytical flow cytometry. Each sorted fraction had its genomic DNA isolated and then quantified by UV absorbance on a Nanodrop 2000c. Summary of the overall study and its limitations: The small number of donors limited the genetic and exposure-history diversity represented. Even with the large sequencing depth, rarefaction of the sorted-subset datasets indicated that sequencing was incomplete. Naive subsets generally had larger estimated clonotype richness than memory subsets. Pairwise subsampling led to the expectation that sequencing depth would affect the degree of clonotype sharing among donors. Clonotypes shared by all four sorted-subset donors showed higher generation probabilities than non-shared clonotypes. About 4.5% of naive CD4, 3.5% of naive CD8, about 2.5% of memory CD4, and 0.35% to 0.5% of memory CD8 clonotypes were shared across a few donors. Sampling was limited to blood, and TCR repertoires in tissue likely differ from TCR repertoires in blood.

TCR CDR3 regions were amplified from genomic DNA by multiplex PCR using the deep immunoSEQ assay. For each cell subset, the extracted genomic DNA was distributed evenly across all wells of several immunoSEQ 96-well plates, and each plate served as one replicate. For sorted subsets, around 200 ng genomic DNA, equal to 30,000 to 35,000 T cell genomes, was loaded into each replicate PCR. Purified libraries were measured with a Qubit 3.0 fluorometer, size-checked on a Bioanalyzer 2100, and measured again with the KAPA Library Quantification kit. Every immunoSEQ 96-well plate was sequenced on a separate single-read 150-cycle Illumina NextSeq 550 flow cell. The study's own analysis went as follows. Because only junctional sequences without quality scores were contained in the immunoSEQ output, filtering matching that applied to full-length reads could not be performed. Sequences were annotated with PyIR, a Python wrapper for IgBLAST v1.9, and V/J genes and CDR3 were assigned using IMGT germline references. Reads with weak V/J assignments (E-value above 1e-6), missing CDR3, stop codons, out-of-frame junctions, or ambiguous translated residues were removed. V3J clonotypes were defined as sequences sharing the same inferred V gene, J gene, and CDR3 amino acid sequence. The percentage overlap between two repertoires was calculated by dividing the number of shared unique clonotypes by the size of the smaller repertoire. Three approaches were used to assess repertoire richness: RTK rarefaction, the Chao1 estimator, and Recon v2.1 estimates of unobserved clonotypes. Generation probabilities for all TCRbeta clonotypes obtained by the gDNA method from a handful of donors were computed using OLGA. Held by TCRdb, this immuneACCESS table contains in-frame sequences only and omits some clones. Under half of the omission traces to an unresolved V gene where checked; the cause of the rest is unknown. V, J and clone size derive from that table, while D and trimming were established from the DNA sequence. For this sample the table gives 190,000 or so clones, of which 90% to 95% were detected only once. Around 0.072% of the sample comes from the top ten.

This TCR derives from a woman aged 30 to 39 in good health. The sequence joins TRBV2 to TRBJ1-1; 7 middle bases align to TRBD1. The sample consisted of naive CD4+ T cells sorted from blood. Sample cell subset or site, as interpreted from the label and publication: CD45RA+ positively selected. CDR3 sequence: CASGEGALSTEAFF. The bases are TGTGCCAGCGGGGAGGGGGCGTTGAGCACTGAAGCTTTCTTT. The entire variable domain, with the stretches around the CDR3 drawn from the reference TRBV2 and TRBJ1-1 proteins, is EPEVTQTPSHQVTQMGQEVILRCVPISNHLYFYWYRQILGQKVEFLVSFYNNEISEKSEIFDDQFSVERPDGSNFTLKIRSTKLEDSAMYFCASGEGALSTEAFFGQGTRLTVV.